This T cell receptor (beta chain) was retrieved from a study of shared clonotypes between healthy human individuals. Sorted-subset replicate PCR reactions were performed with approximately 200 ng DNA, corresponding to roughly 30,000 T cell genomes. Profiling relied on immunoSEQ multiplex PCR, and the TCRdb table lists in-frame clones only, not all of them. The table shows some 2.1 million clones, with roughly 95% occurring only once. Terminally differentiated effector memory CD45RA+ cells were left out of the naive CD8 fraction, which was CD45RO-negative and positively selected for CCR7. The CDR3 has 14 amino acids. Germline CDR1 SGHTA, CDR2 FQGNSA. V shed 5 bases and J shed 3 bases, with 14 bases lying between them.

The sample comprised naive CD8+ T cells sorted from blood. The V and J genes are TRBV7-2 and TRBJ2-7; the D call may be TRBD1 or TRBD2 (6 bases each). This receptor was obtained from a young man in good health. The CDR3 bases are TGTGCCAGCAGCGTAGGGGGGACCCGCTACGAGCAGTACTTC. Its protein product is CASSVGGTRYEQYF. The full variable domain, with the rest looked up from reference TRBV7-2 and TRBJ2-7, is GAGVSQSPSNKVTEKGKDVELRCDPISGHTALYWYRQSLGQGLEFLIYFQGNSAPDKSGLPSDRFSAERTGGSVSTLTIQRTQQEDSAVYLCASSVGGTRYEQYFGPGTRLTVT.